The 18 T cell receptor beta chains below were found in one sample sequenced in a study of T cells after posttransplantation cyclophosphamide. TCRdb's copy holds only in-frame clones and misses some; the assay was immunoSEQ multiplex PCR. Counted here are around 50,000 clones, roughly nine tenths occurring once; the ten biggest clones make up 2.5% to 4%. Sequencing used PBMCs. These receptors were collected from a woman in her forties or fifties in good health and a related stem cell transplant donor.

J is TRBJ2-1 and V is TRBV10-1; 10 bases are shared with TRBD2. The junction had 4 bases not matched to a gene; V was cut back by 9 bases and J by 5 bases. The CDR3 contains 13 residues. The germline V gene has CDR1 WNHNN and CDR2 SYGVQD (reference sequence). DNA of the CDR3: TGCGCCAGTACTAGCGGGGTAAACAATGAGCAGTTCTTC. Translated: CASTSGVNNEQFF.

This sequence joins TRBV5-4 and TRBJ1-1; D is possibly TRBD1 (5 bases). V was trimmed by 4 bases and J by 1 base, leaving 11 bases between them. This CDR3 is built from 14 residues. Looked up from germline, CDR1 is SGHNT and CDR2 is YYREEE (reference sequence). CDR3 in amino acids: CASSRSDRNTEAFF. The CDR3 coding sequence is TGTGCCAGCAGCCGAAGTGACAGGAACACTGAAGCTTTCTTT.

The rearrangement uses TRBV7-8 and TRBJ1-3, with D perhaps TRBD1 (5 bases). In germline, CDR1 is SGHVS, CDR2 FQNEAQ. The V end was cut by 2 bases, the J end by 9 bases, with 17 bases between. The CDR3 sequence is 15 residues long. The CDR3 protein is CASSLMGRDFGTIYF. CDR3 DNA: TGTGCCAGCAGCTTAATGGGCAGGGATTTTGGCACCATATATTTT.

The rearrangement joins TRBV18 to TRBJ1-6, with TRBD1 matching over 8 bases. Unmatched junction bases numbered 11, after V lost 2 bases and J lost 5 bases. Per germline, CDR1 KGHSH and CDR2 LQKENI. This CDR3 has 18 residues. For the CDR3, the DNA is TGTGCCAGCTCACCAATCGGGCAGGGGGCGCAGAATAATTCACCCCTCCACTTT. This encodes CASSPIGQGAQNNSPLHF.

This clone was found once. The V gene is TRBV5-1, the J gene TRBJ1-6, with D possibly TRBD1 on 5 matching bases. CDR3 length equals 15 residues. Germline CDR1 and CDR2: SGHRS and YFSETQ. The V end lost 1 base, the J end lost 3 bases, and 8 bases lay between the germline ends. CDR3: CASSLMTDYNSPLHF. The CDR3 coding sequence is TGCGCCAGCAGCTTGATGACAGACTATAATTCACCCCTCCACTTT.

The chain couples TRBV5-6 to TRBJ1-3; D gene uncertain. The V gene lost 3 bases and the J gene lost 1 base, with 8 bases spanning the gap. This CDR3 is 14 amino acids long. CDR1 is SGHDT and CDR2 is YYEEEE in the germline V gene. Here the CDR3 reads CASSSRVSGNTIYF. CDR3 in DNA: TGTGCCAGCAGCTCGAGGGTTTCTGGAAACACCATATATTTT.

V and J are TRBV5-8 and TRBJ2-2; D possibly corresponds to TRBD1 (6 bases). Trimming left V 5 bases short and J 3 bases short, with 8 bases between. This CDR3 comprises 13 residues. Germline CDR1 is SGHTS and CDR2 is YDEGEE. As DNA, the CDR3 is TGTGCCAGCAGAGGGACATACACCGGGGAGCTGTTTTTT. Protein: CASRGTYTGELFF.

The chain joins TRBV2 to TRBJ2-6, with a possible D match to TRBD1 (6 bases). CDR1 SNHLY and CDR2 FYNNEI come from the germline V gene. V lost 5 bases to trimming and J lost 1 base, with 15 bases between them. This CDR3 has 17 amino acids. Here the CDR3 reads CASSRTGPPSGANVLTF. In nucleotides, the CDR3 is TGTGCCAGCAGTCGTACAGGGCCTCCTTCTGGGGCCAACGTCCTGACTTTC.

This CDR3 is CASSLTSVGEGFTGELFF. The CDR3 DNA sequence: TGTGCCAGCAGCTTAACCTCGGTCGGGGAGGGTTTTACCGGGGAGCTGTTTTTT. This rearrangement joins TRBV7-3 to TRBJ2-2, with 7 bases matching TRBD2. Germline loops: CDR1 SGHTA, CDR2 FQGTGA. After removal of 0 bases from V and 5 bases from J, the junction contained 12 bases not matched to a gene. This CDR3 contains 18 residues.

V usage is TRBV25-1 and J usage is TRBJ1-6; perhaps TRBD1 as D (5 bases). V lost 3 bases to trimming and J lost 9 bases, with 9 bases between them. Germline values: CDR1 MGHDK, CDR2 SYGVNS. CDR3 length: 13 residues. CDR3 DNA: TGTGCCAGCAGTGAGGGCGGGGGTTCACCCCTCCACTTT. This gives the protein CASSEGGGSPLHF.

The chain links TRBV5-1 to TRBJ2-5, with TRBD1 as a possible D gene (5 bases). This CDR3 has 14 residues. V was clipped by 4 bases and J by 5 bases, with 15 bases between them. Germline assignment: CDR1 SGHRS and CDR2 YFSETQ. The CDR3 DNA sequence: TGCGCCAGCAGCCCAGCCCCCAGGGTGGAGACCCAGTACTTC. It codes for CASSPAPRVETQYF.

The chain is built from TRBV5-1 and TRBJ1-2; 8 positions match TRBD1. Germline V gene data show CDR1 as SGHRS and CDR2 as YFSETQ. The CDR3 has 12 residues. J gave up 7 bases and V 4 bases, and 3 bases lay outside the gene matches. Here the CDR3 DNA reads TGCGCCAGCAGCCCTGGACAGGGTGGCTACACCTTC. Protein: CASSPGQGGYTF.

This clone was detected once. This rearrangement joins TRBV5-1 to TRBJ2-1; TRBD1 is a possible D gene (6 bases). The CDR3 extends over 16 amino acids. The germline V and J ends were trimmed by 4 bases and 2 bases, with 16 bases remaining between them. Germline CDR1 reads SGHRS; CDR2 reads YFSETQ. The CDR3 nucleotides are TGCGCCAGCAGCGGTGACGTCCGGACAGCCTACAATGAGCAGTTCTTC. Amino acid sequence: CASSGDVRTAYNEQFF.

The gene calls are TRBV7-9 and TRBJ1-1; D uncertain. This CDR3 has 11 residues. CDR1 is SEHNR, CDR2 FQNEAQ, per germline (reference sequence). Trimming cost V 3 bases and J 4 bases, with 3 bases left between them. The CDR3 region is CASSFRTEAFF. In nucleotides, the CDR3 is TGTGCCAGCAGCTTCCGCACTGAAGCTTTCTTT.

The chain joins TRBV6-6 to TRBJ2-2; D is possibly TRBD2 (6 bases). Germline CDR1 and CDR2: MNHNY and SVGAGI (reference sequence). The CDR3 totals 16 residues. The V gene lost 5 bases and the J gene lost 2 bases, with 15 bases spanning the gap. CDR3 in DNA: TGTGCCAGCAGTCCCTCCTGGGAGGTTAACACCGGGGAGCTGTTTTTT. Translation: CASSPSWEVNTGELFF.

The CDR3 sequence: CASSYREFYNSPLHF. In nucleotides, the CDR3 is TGTGCCAGCAGTTACCGAGAATTCTATAATTCACCCCTCCACTTT. The chain is built from TRBV6-5 and TRBJ1-6; D ambiguous. Trimming pared 2 bases from V and 3 bases from J, leaving 8 bases between. CDR1 and CDR2 (germline): MNHEY, SVGAGI. This CDR3 is 15 amino acids long.

V usage is TRBV5-6 and J usage is TRBJ1-1, with TRBD1 matching 10 bases. Losses at the gene ends were 0 bases for V and 7 bases for J; bases not matched to a gene: 3. Germline values: CDR1 SGHDT, CDR2 YYEEEE. The CDR3 spans 14 residues. In DNA form, the CDR3 reads TGTGCCAGCAGCTTGGCGGGACAGGGGAGTGAAGCTTTCTTT. As protein: CASSLAGQGSEAFF.

The rearrangement links TRBV10-1 to TRBJ2-1; D is perhaps TRBD2 (7 bases). CDR3 length equals 16 residues. V lost 2 bases to trimming and J lost 7 bases, with 18 bases between them. The germline V gene has CDR1 WNHNN and CDR2 SYGVQD (reference sequence). The CDR3 sequence: CASSEHWGGRFNEQFF. The DNA for the CDR3 is TGCGCCAGCAGTGAGCATTGGGGGGGCCGCTTTAATGAGCAGTTCTTC.